This entry concerns a single T cell receptor beta chain. Study processing details: Estimation of nucleated cell counts was performed using reference gene primer amplification. Sequenced by immunoSEQ multiplex PCR; TCRdb stores in-frame clones only, minus some. Clone size and the V and J calls come from that table; the DNA yielded D and trimming. The sample has fewer than 200,000 clones, less than 90% seen once. This record belongs to a study of blood T cell repertoires in COVID-19. This CDR3 contains 15 residues. J gave up 6 bases and V 5 bases, and 9 bases lay outside the gene matches. Germline values: CDR1 KGHSH, CDR2 LQKENI.

This chain connects TRBV18 to TRBJ2-1; the match to TRBD1 covers 8 bases. Sequencing was performed on peripheral blood. This sequence originates from a man in his 60s with acute or convalescent COVID-19. The CDR3 nucleotides read TGTGCCAGCTCATTCGGGACAGGAGACCGCAATGAGCAGTTCTTC. This codes for CASSFGTGDRNEQFF.